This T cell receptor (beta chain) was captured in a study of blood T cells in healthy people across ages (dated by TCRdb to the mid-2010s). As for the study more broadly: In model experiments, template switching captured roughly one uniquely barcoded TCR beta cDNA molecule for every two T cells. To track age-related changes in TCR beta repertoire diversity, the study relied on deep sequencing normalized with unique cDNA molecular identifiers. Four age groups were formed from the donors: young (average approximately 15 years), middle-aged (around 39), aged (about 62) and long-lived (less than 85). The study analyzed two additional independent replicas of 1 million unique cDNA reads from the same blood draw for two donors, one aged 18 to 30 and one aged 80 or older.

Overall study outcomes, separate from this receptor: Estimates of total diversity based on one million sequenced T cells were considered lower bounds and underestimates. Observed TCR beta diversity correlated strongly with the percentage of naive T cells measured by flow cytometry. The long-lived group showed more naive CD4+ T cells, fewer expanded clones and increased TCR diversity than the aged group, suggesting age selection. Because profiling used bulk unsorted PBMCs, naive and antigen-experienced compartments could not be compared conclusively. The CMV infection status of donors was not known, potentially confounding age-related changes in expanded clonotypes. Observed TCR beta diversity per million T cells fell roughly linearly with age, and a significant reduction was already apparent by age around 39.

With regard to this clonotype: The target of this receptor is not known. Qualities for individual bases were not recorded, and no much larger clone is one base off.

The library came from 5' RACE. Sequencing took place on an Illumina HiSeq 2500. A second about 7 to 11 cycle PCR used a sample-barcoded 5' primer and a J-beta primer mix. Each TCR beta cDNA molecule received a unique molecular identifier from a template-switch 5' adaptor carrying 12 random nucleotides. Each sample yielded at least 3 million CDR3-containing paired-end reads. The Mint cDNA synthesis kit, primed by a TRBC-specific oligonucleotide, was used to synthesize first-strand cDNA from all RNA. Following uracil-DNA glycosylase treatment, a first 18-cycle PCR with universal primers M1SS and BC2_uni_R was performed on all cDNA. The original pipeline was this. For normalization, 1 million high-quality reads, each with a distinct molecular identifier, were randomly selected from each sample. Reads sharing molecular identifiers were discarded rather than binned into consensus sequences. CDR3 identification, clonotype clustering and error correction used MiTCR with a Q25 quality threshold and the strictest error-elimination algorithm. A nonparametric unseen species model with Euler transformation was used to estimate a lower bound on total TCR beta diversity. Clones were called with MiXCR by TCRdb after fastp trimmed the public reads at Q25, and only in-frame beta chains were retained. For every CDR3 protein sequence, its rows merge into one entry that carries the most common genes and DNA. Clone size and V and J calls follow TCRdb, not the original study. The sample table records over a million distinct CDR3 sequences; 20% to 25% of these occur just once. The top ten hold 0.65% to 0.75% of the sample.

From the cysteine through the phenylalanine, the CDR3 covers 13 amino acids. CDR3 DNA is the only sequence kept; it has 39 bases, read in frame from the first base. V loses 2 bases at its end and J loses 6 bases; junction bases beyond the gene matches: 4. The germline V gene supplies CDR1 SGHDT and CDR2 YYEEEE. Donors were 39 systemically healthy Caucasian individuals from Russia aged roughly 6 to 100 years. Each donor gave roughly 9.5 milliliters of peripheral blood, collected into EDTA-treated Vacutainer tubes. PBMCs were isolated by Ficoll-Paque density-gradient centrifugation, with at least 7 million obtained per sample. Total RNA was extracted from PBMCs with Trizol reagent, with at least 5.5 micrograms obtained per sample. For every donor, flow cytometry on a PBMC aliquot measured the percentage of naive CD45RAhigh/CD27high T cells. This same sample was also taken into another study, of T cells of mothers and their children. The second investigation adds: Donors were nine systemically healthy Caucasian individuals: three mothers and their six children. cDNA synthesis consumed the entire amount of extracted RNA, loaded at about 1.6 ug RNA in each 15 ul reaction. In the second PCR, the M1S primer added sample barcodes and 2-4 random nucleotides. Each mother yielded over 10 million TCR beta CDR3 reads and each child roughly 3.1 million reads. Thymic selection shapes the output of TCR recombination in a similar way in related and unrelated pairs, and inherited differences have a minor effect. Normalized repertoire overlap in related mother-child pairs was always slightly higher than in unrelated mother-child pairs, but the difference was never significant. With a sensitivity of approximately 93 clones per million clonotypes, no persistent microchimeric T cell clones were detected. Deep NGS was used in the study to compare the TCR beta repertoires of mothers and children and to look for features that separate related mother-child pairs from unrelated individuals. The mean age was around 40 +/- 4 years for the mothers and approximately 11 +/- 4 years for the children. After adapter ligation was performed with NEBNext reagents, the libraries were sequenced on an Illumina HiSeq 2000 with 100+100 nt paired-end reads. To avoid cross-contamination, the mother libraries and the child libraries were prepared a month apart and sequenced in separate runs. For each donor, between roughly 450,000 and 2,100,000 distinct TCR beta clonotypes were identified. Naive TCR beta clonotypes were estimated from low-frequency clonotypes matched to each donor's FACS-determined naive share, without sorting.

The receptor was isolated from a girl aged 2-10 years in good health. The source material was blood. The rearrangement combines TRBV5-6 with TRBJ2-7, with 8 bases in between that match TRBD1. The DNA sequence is TGTGCCAGCAGCTTTCAGGGGGCGCCCGAGCAGTACTTC. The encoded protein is CASSFQGAPEQYF.